Reported below is one TCR beta chain. This table comes from immunoSEQ multiplex PCR, and its TCRdb copy is limited to in-frame clones, with some not included. The sample yields some 520,000 clones, 89% seen once. This entry belongs to a study of blood T cell repertoires in COVID-19. Study background: Material from acute and convalescent COVID-19 was sourced from the United States, Italy and Spain. From T cells, B-cell-depleted T cells, or PBMCs came the material, which was cDNA or gDNA.

CDR1 and CDR2 from the germline V gene are MGHRA and YSYEKL. V was trimmed by 0 bases and J by 8 bases, leaving 8 bases between them. This CDR3 comprises 13 residues. Patients of the Seattle cohort, enrolled during active infection, were followed longitudinally. The source is a man younger than 35 with COVID-19, enrolled during active disease. Sequenced material: peripheral blood. The V call is TRBV4-1, the J call TRBJ1-5, with unresolved D. DNA of the CDR3: TGCGCCAGCAGCCAAGATATAATTAAGCCCCAGCATTTT. It codes for CASSQDIIKPQHF.